This T cell receptor beta chain was identified in a study of regulatory T cells in long-lasting Graves disease (dated by TCRdb to the early 2020s). Regarding the complete study: Persistent Graves' disease meant more than 5 years of antithyroid drug treatment with TSH receptor autoantibodies that stayed positive. Patients with persistent Graves' disease were compared with patients with newly diagnosed Graves' disease using TCR sequencing and RNA sequencing of peripheral blood. The study was conducted in China and was registered as a clinical trial. TCR sequencing covered about 13 persistent and some 20 newly diagnosed Graves' disease patients, 33 samples in total. On average, persistent Graves' disease patients in the clinical cohort had been on antithyroid drugs for approximately 10 years. The investigation overall reported the following: Compared with newly diagnosed patients, persistent Graves' disease patients had lower TCR Shannon entropy and fewer highly expanded clones, which suggests clonal expansion. A larger number of public clonotypes was shared among persistent patients (under 3,000) than among newly diagnosed patients (about 990). Sequencing and analysis were restricted to the TCR beta chain. As a limitation, the authors acknowledged that the small sample size may reduce accuracy. Persistent disease showed preferential use of TRBV28, TRBJ1-2 and TRBJ2-5, whereas newly diagnosed disease favored TRBV20-1 and TRBJ2-1. Peripheral blood alone was examined, since thyroid tissue, which constituted the primary lesion, could not be accessed.

The library was generated by multiplex PCR. Sequencing instrument: Illumina HiSeq 4000. iRepertoire HTBI primers and Arm-PCR amplification of CDR3 regions were used to construct TCR beta libraries. PCR products were gel purified before sequencing. Concerning the study's data processing: A total of some 65 TRBV and some 15 TRBJ segments were identified across samples and were used for gene usage analysis of CDR3 amino acid clonotypes. Filtered high-quality paired reads were merged into contigs using COPE and FqMerger. BLAST was used to align contigs to IMGT TRBV, TRBD and TRBJ reference genes, with CDR3 defined following IMGT. Highly expanded clones were defined as clonotypes with a frequency above 0.1%. Shannon entropy was used to measure repertoire diversity, and the Gini coefficient was used to measure V-J evenness. Public clonotypes were defined as clonotypes shared by more than one individual. The raw public data were reprocessed by TCRdb itself: fastp quality trimming at Q25, MiXCR clonotype calling, in-frame beta chains only. One record per CDR3 amino acid sequence lists the most common genes and DNA. In this record, the V and J calls reflect TCRdb's handling and not the investigators' own analysis. The sample table records approximately 440,000 distinct CDR3 sequences; about a quarter of these occur just once. The top ten hold about a quarter of the sample.

Taken with the paper, the label for time point translates to: persistent/refractory GD, antithyroid drugs over 5 years with positive TRAb. RNA was extracted from PBMCs in TRIzol for both TCR sequencing and RNA sequencing. Graves' disease was diagnosed according to American Thyroid Association guidelines. The patients came from an endocrinology department in Xi'an, China. From each patient, roughly 9 milliliters of peripheral blood was collected into an EDTA anticoagulant tube. PBMCs were isolated by Ficoll Paque Plus density gradient separation without further T cell sorting. RNA quality was checked with an Agilent 2100 Bioanalyzer and agarose gel, and concentration with a NanoDrop 2000. This clonotype was recorded a few times. It has no known antigen specificity. Relative to the germline gene, one junction end is altered; a read error may explain this. CDR1 and CDR2, looked up from the germline V gene (reference sequence), are SGHKS and YYEKEE. The CDR3 has 13 amino acids, counting the end cysteine and phenylalanine. The only DNA kept is the CDR3, 39 bases in frame from the first base.

Here the chain combines TRBV5-5 and TRBJ2-5; the D match is possibly TRBD1 or TRBD2, with 5 bases aligned in each. The sequenced sample was peripheral blood mononuclear cells (PBMCs), obtained when the disease was refractory, from a patient treated with antithyroid drugs. This TCR came from a female donor with Graves disease. The nucleotide sequence reads TGTGCCAGCAGCTTTGAGAGGGGAGAGGGGATCAGGTTC. It is translated as CASSFERGEGIRF.